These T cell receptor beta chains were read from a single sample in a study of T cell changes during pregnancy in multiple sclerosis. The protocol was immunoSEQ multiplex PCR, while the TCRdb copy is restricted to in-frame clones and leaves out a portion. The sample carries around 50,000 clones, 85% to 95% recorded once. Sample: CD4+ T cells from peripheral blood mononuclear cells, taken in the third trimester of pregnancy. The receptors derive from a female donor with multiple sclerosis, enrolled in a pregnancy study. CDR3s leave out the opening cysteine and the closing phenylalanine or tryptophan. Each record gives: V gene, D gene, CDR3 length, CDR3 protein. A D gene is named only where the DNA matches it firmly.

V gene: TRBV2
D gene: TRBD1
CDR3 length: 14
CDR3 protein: ASSADTGTGSEKLF

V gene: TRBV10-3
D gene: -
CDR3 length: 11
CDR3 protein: AISADRNYGYT

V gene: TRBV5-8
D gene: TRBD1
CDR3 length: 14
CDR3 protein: ASSLGAGGMNQPQH

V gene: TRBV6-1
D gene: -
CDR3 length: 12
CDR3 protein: ASSDRQGNEKLF

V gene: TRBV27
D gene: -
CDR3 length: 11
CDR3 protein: ASSLAGTYEQY

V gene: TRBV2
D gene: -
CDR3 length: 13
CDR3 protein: ASVGGSSYNSPLH

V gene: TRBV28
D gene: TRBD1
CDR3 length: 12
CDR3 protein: ASSLPQTGNGYT

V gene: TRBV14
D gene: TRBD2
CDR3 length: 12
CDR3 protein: ASSLAGGYNEQF

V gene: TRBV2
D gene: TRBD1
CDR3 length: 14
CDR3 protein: ASIRDRGVSNEKLF

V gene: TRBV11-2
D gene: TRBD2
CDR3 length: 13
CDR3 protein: ASSAHRTGGETQY

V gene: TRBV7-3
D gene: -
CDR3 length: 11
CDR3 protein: ASSRDKKETQY

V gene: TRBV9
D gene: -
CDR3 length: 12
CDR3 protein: ASSSGHLNTEAF

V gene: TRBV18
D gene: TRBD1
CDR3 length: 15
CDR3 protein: ASSPPRGQGAGYGYT

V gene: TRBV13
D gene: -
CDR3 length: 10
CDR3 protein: ASKGEYNEQF

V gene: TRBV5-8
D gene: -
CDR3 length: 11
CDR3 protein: ASSHVKRETQY

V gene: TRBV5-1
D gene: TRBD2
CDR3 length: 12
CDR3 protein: ASSLVASGDTQY

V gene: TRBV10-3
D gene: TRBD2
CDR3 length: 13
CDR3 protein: AISEVAGLRETQY

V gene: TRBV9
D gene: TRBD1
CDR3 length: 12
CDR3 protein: ASSVGQGHYEQY

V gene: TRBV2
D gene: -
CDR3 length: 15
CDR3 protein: ASRGGFGGTGANVLT

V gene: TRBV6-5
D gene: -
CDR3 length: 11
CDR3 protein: ASFSVGPGELF